This T cell receptor beta chain stems from a study of molecular identifiers for immune sequencing clone quantification (dated by TCRdb to the late 2010s). In terms of the full investigation: In a replicate experiment, RNA from around 20,000 or 100,000 naive CD8 T cells was split into five aliquots, four of which were sequenced. CD8 T cells were used in a methods study to benchmark molecular-identifier clustering-based TCR repertoire sequencing (MIDCIRS) and TCR RNA copy counting.

Libraries of naive CD8 T cells were generated from about 19,000 to 1,100,000 sorted cells, with 10%, 30% or 50% of the purified RNA used. On a BD FACSAria II, naive CD8 T cells were FACS-sorted as CD8+CD4-CCR7+CD45RA+ and collected into RLT Plus buffer. To test detection sensitivity, Jurkat RNA equal to 9 to 10 TCR copies was added to samples of about 20,000-1,000,000 naive CD8 T cells. CD8 T cells were enriched with RosetteSep CD8+ T Cell Enrichment Cocktail and Ficoll-Paque, followed by ACK red cell lysis. The method behind the library was PCR. TCRdb records Illumina HiSeq 4000 as the sequencer. Bulk TCR libraries were generated as previously described, with the TCR primers listed in Table S5 used. The Qiagen AllPrep DNA/RNA kit was used to purify total RNA. Before analysis, reads from multiple sequencing runs of the same library were pooled. The paper's processing steps were these. Reads were retained only if their TCR constant sequence matched exactly, and those retained reads were trimmed to 150 nt and grouped according to their 12-nt molecular barcodes. Reads in each barcode group were sub-clustered using a 15% Levenshtein threshold, and a quality-weighted consensus sequence was built for each RNA molecule. Non-functional sequences were discarded, and so were lower-count sequences lying one edit away from another sequence. Barcode sub-clusters with fewer than 20% of the maximum read count were removed, based on fitting two negative binomial distributions. The public reads were quality trimmed at Q25 with fastp and then assembled into clones with MiXCR by TCRdb, keeping productive beta chains. Rows matching on CDR3 protein sequence are summarized as one entry with the most common DNA and genes. The V and J calls shown here were made by TCRdb, not taken from the authors' results. The sample table holds 35,000 or so distinct CDR3 sequences, of which about 19% were seen once. The top ten constitute approximately 1.1% of the sample.

The CDR3, from cysteine to phenylalanine, totals 12 residues. Of all the DNA, just the CDR3 is kept, 36 bases in frame from base 1. The germline V gene (reference sequence) yields LNHDA for CDR1 and SQIVND for CDR2. This clonotype was detected only once. Its recognized antigen is unknown. This may be a read error: a much more frequent sequence differs by one nucleotide. The paper as a whole reports these results and caveats: A single cell's worth of spiked-in Jurkat TCR RNA was reported detectable even among 850,000 to 1,000,000 naive CD8 T cells. Spiked-in Jurkat TCR RNA (around eleven copies' worth), which is not part of the donor repertoire, was contained in the naive libraries. When barcode sub-clustering was not used, chimeric consensus sequences inflated TCR diversity, with chimeras reaching as high as 47%. Modeling indicated 2.5 to 3 TCR RNA copies recovered per cell, compared with roughly 9.7 by digital PCR, which implies a capture efficiency of around 31%. In CMV-specific effector cells, over 99% of molecules were held by clones above 20 RNA copies, whereas under 1% of molecules were held by such clones in naive cells. Highly expanded clone sizes could be underestimated if identical TCR molecules share a barcode.

The clonotype was recovered from a human donor in good health. Some libraries in this study had Jurkat cell RNA spiked in. The sample comprised naive CD8+ T cells from blood, with Jurkat cell RNA spiked in. This specimen's cell subset or site label, per the study, means: FACS-sorted CD8+CD4-CCR7+CD45RA+ naive T cells. The sequence links TRBV19 to TRBJ1-1; a confident D gene designation cannot be given. Here the CDR3 is given as CAGSNSRTEAFF. The DNA sequence is given as TGTGCCGGTAGTAACTCCCGCACTGAAGCTTTCTTT.